The 5 T cell receptor beta chains below were found in one sample sequenced in a study of radiotherapy plus CTLA-4 blockade in lung cancer. Libraries were prepared by immunoSEQ multiplex PCR; TCRdb keeps only in-frame clonotypes and omits some of them. The table records tens of thousands of clones, roughly 73% of them present only once. The specimen was peripheral blood, collected from a patient treated with radiotherapy plus ipilimumab. Every receptor here comes from a human donor with non-small cell lung cancer who had a complete response to radiotherapy plus ipilimumab.

The chain couples TRBV4-2 to TRBJ1-4; D remains ambiguous. Germline-derived CDR1 and CDR2 are LGHNA and YNFKEQ. This CDR3 has 13 amino acids. Trimming cost V 8 bases and J 5 bases, with 12 bases left between them. CDR3 amino acids: CASLSPGNEKLFF. The CDR3 region has the DNA TGTGCCAGCTTATCACCGGGAAATGAAAAACTGTTTTTT.

The chain has TRBV2 and TRBJ2-3; 11 nucleotides agree with TRBD2. The germline gives CDR1 SNHLY, CDR2 FYNNEI. The V segment lost 4 bases and the J segment 0 bases; nucleotides outside the gene matches: 3. This CDR3 spans 16 amino acids. Written as DNA, the CDR3 is TGTGCCAGCAGTGGGGGGACTAGCGGAAGCACAGATACGCAGTATTTT. This sequence encodes CASSGGTSGSTDTQYF.

The chain carries TRBV11-3 and TRBJ2-4, with 10 bases matching TRBD1. The CDR3 is made up of 16 amino acids. Trimming at V came to 1 base and at J to 7 bases, leaving 7 bases not matched to a gene. The germline V gene encodes CDR1 SGHNT and CDR2 YENEEA. In nucleotides, the CDR3 is TGTGCCAGCAGCTTAGGGGAGACAGGGGGCAGGAACATTCAGTACTTC. Its translation is CASSLGETGGRNIQYF.

The chain has TRBV9 and TRBJ2-2; 14 bases are a match to TRBD2. Germline assignment: CDR1 SGDLS and CDR2 YYNGEE. Trimming at V came to 2 bases and at J to 7 bases, leaving 4 bases not matched to a gene. The CDR3 is 16 residues long. CDR3 residues: CASSVGLAGVSGELFF. The CDR3 DNA follows: TGTGCCAGCAGCGTGGGACTAGCGGGAGTCAGCGGGGAGCTGTTTTTT.

This chain uses TRBV4-2 with TRBJ2-7; 10 nucleotides agree with TRBD2. The J segment lost 6 bases and the V segment lost 0 bases, leaving 5 bases of the junction unmatched. This CDR3 comprises 15 residues. Germline V gene sequence: CDR1 LGHNA, CDR2 YNFKEQ. CDR3: CASSQERLAGSEQYF. The CDR3 DNA is TGTGCCAGCAGCCAAGAGAGACTAGCGGGTAGCGAGCAGTACTTC.